This T cell receptor (beta chain) was retrieved from a study of T-cell reconstitution after alpha-beta-depleted transplantation in children. Regarding the study as a whole: A year post-transplant, T-cell counts and diversity derived mostly from newly produced T cells. Several patients had high TCRbeta diversity at day 60; it came from surviving recipient T cells and thymic progenitors. Roughly two months post-transplant, alpha-beta T cells reportedly originated from several hundred graft clones that had expanded.

The CDR3 length is 8 residues. Unique molecular identifiers featured in how the TCRbeta library was prepared. TCRdb reanalysed the PCR reads using MiXCR and keeps one entry per CDR3 protein. The table has approximately 130,000 distinct CDR3 sequences, about 9.5% seen once. This clonotype was seen a few times. The antigen is unknown. The rearrangement uses TRBV21-1 and TRBJ2-7. TRBV21-1 is described as a pseudogene. Source: PBMCs, mostly from graft donor cells, taken 180 days after TCRalphabeta/CD19-depleted stem cell transplant. This clonotype originated in a girl less than two years old who had a stem cell transplant for combined immunodeficiency, so the T cells may come from the graft donor. CDR3 sequence: CATYEQYF. DNA of the CDR3: TGTGCCACCTACGAGCAGTACTTC.